The 21 T cell receptor beta chains given below trace back to one sample, sequenced in a study of chemoradiotherapy in HPV16-positive cancers. Only in-frame clones appear in the TCRdb table, and some are missing; sequencing was by immunoSEQ multiplex PCR. The data hold 10,000 to 15,000 clones, with roughly nine tenths observed a single time. The sample in question was blood, obtained from a patient who underwent chemoradiotherapy. These TCRs come from a human donor with HPV-associated anogenital cancer.

In its sample, this clone was seen once. J is TRBJ2-5 and V is TRBV7-9; 10 bases map to TRBD1. CDR3 size: 16 residues. V gave up 5 bases and J gave up 3 bases; unmatched junction bases: 9. From germline, CDR1 is SEHNR and CDR2 FQNEAQ (reference sequence). The CDR3 DNA sequence: TGTGCCAGCAGCCAGACAGGGGGCGAAGGGAAAGAGACCCAGTACTTC. Amino acids: CASSQTGGEGKETQYF.

This clone occurred a few times. This rearrangement joins TRBV7-2 to TRBJ1-1; D is unresolved. Between the trimmed V and J ends, which lost 1 base and 1 base, there was a span of 4 bases. In germline, CDR1 is SGHTA, CDR2 FQGNSA. The CDR3 is 13 amino acids. As DNA, the CDR3 is TGTGCCAGCAGCTTAGGTCGGAACACTGAAGCTTTCTTT. Translating it yields CASSLGRNTEAFF.

The chain couples TRBV18 to TRBJ2-6, with TRBD1 as a possible D gene (5 bases). Germline CDR1 is KGHSH and CDR2 is LQKENI. The germline V and J ends were trimmed by 2 bases and 3 bases, with 11 bases remaining between them. The CDR3 runs to 16 residues. The CDR3 DNA follows: TGTGCCAGCTCACCAAAGCAGGGATTTGGGGCCAACGTCCTGACTTTC. Protein sequence: CASSPKQGFGANVLTF.

The chain has TRBV18 and TRBJ2-7; possibly TRBD1 for D (5 bases). The germline gives CDR1 KGHSH, CDR2 LQKENI. Trimming removed 1 base from V and 3 bases from J, with 13 bases in between. CDR3 length equals 15 residues. CDR3 nucleotides: TGTGCCAGCTCACCACTAATAACAGGAATCTACGAGCAGTACTTC. As protein: CASSPLITGIYEQYF.

This chain's CDR3 is CASSLRTPNEKLFF. The CDR3 nucleotides read TGTGCCAGCAGCTTAAGGACACCTAATGAAAAACTGTTTTTT. V gene TRBV7-6 combines with J gene TRBJ1-4; tentative D call: TRBD1 (5 bases). This CDR3 is 14 amino acids long. Germline CDR1 and CDR2: SGHVS and FNYEAQ. The V and J ends lost 2 bases and 3 bases respectively, with 7 bases between them. Using reference TRBV7-6 and TRBJ1-4 for the parts outside the CDR3, the full variable domain is GAGVSQSPRYKVTKRGQDVALRCDPISGHVSLYWYRQALGQGPEFLTYFNYEAQQDKSGLPNDRFSAERPEGSISTLTIQRTEQRDSAMYRCASSLRTPNEKLFFGSGTQLSVL.

The chain has TRBV18 and TRBJ2-3; 12 bases align to TRBD2. Germline values: CDR1 KGHSH, CDR2 LQKENI. The CDR3 runs 17 residues. With V trimmed by 6 bases and J by 10 bases, 17 bases remained unmatched. The CDR3, as DNA: TGTGCCAGCTCTCCGCCTAGCGGGAGGGCCTTTACGGATGCGCAGTATTTT. Amino acid sequence: CASSPPSGRAFTDAQYF. Supplemented by reference TRBV18 and TRBJ2-3, the full variable domain reads NAGVMQNPRHLVRRRGQEARLRCSPMKGHSHVYWYRQLPEEGLKFMVYLQKENIIDESGMPKERFSAEFPKEGPSILRIQQVVRGDSAAYFCASSPPSGRAFTDAQYFGPGTRLTVL.

The chain's CDR3 is CASCHGIYLGQGDNQPQHF. The CDR3 bases are TGTGCCAGCTGCCACGGAATTTACCTCGGACAGGGTGACAATCAGCCCCAGCATTTT. This chain joins TRBV7-8 and TRBJ1-5; TRBD1 matches 8 bases. Trimming at V came to 8 bases and at J to 3 bases, leaving 21 bases not matched to a gene. The CDR3 is 19 amino acids. Germline V CDR1 and CDR2: SGHVS, FQNEAQ.

This chain connects TRBV6-6 to TRBJ2-1; TRBD2 agrees at 11 bases. With V trimmed by 6 bases and J by 4 bases, 5 bases remained unmatched. The CDR3 is made up of 15 amino acids. Per the germline V gene, CDR1 is MNHNY and CDR2 is SVGAGI (reference sequence). CDR3 loop: CASSKGLAVYNEQFF. Written as DNA, the CDR3 is TGTGCCAGCAGCAAGGGACTAGCGGTATACAATGAGCAGTTCTTC.

The rearrangement joins TRBV23-1 to TRBJ2-7; TRBD2 agrees at 11 bases. TRBV23-1 is placed among ORFs of uncertain function. The CDR3 consists of 17 residues. Germline trimming cut 1 base from V and 4 bases from J; bases unmatched to any gene: 9. The CDR3 region has the DNA TGCGCCAGCAGTCAATTGGTGGCGCTAGCGGGGGGTTACGAGCAGTACTTC. Protein: CASSQLVALAGGYEQYF.

V and J are TRBV6-1 and TRBJ2-7; D gene unclear. V was cut by 1 base and J by 0 bases, with 7 bases left in between. The CDR3 runs to 14 residues. Germline-derived CDR1 and CDR2 are MNHNS and SASEGT. CDR3 coding DNA: TGTGCCAGCAGTGAAGGAGAGTCCTCCTACGAGCAGTACTTC. This translates into CASSEGESSYEQYF.

This chain links TRBV10-3 with TRBJ1-1, with D perhaps TRBD1 (5 bases). V lost 1 base and J lost 4, with 13 bases in between. CDR1 and CDR2 from the germline V gene are ENHRY and SYGVKD. The CDR3 sequence is 15 residues long. CDR3 sequence: CAISEYQGTGTEAFF. The DNA of the CDR3 is TGTGCCATCAGTGAGTACCAGGGTACGGGCACTGAAGCTTTCTTT.

The V call is TRBV28, the J call TRBJ2-1; 12 bases align to TRBD2. The germline CDR1 and CDR2 sequences are MDHEN and SYDVKM. J lost 7 bases, V lost 7 bases, and 2 bases had no gene match. This CDR3 has 13 residues. CDR3 in DNA: TGTGCCAGCATGACTAGCGGGAGAAATGAGCAGTTCTTC. Amino acids: CASMTSGRNEQFF.

This chain links TRBV4-2 with TRBJ2-7; D gene uncertain. V lost 11 bases to trimming and J lost 4 bases, with 3 bases between them. The germline V gene has CDR1 LGHNA and CDR2 YNFKEQ. The CDR3 has 8 residues. The CDR3 here is CAGYEQYF. CDR3 sequence (DNA): TGTGCCGGGTACGAGCAGTACTTC.

The chain links TRBV11-2 to TRBJ2-3; 13 bases map to TRBD2. The germline V gene encodes CDR1 SGHAT and CDR2 FQNNGV. J gave up 6 bases and V 1 base, and 4 bases lay outside the gene matches. The CDR3 loop spans 16 amino acids. This CDR3 is CASSLVSGLAGDTQYF. CDR3 nucleotide sequence: TGTGCCAGCAGCTTAGTATCGGGACTAGCGGGGGATACGCAGTATTTT.

The chain recombines TRBV5-5 with TRBJ1-1; D unresolved. This CDR3 spans 12 amino acids. Between the trimmed V and J ends, which lost 0 bases and 4 bases, there was a span of 4 bases. Germline V CDR1 and CDR2: SGHKS, YYEKEE (reference sequence). Written as DNA, the CDR3 is TGTGCCAGCAGCTTGGGCACCACTGAAGCTTTCTTT. Its translation is CASSLGTTEAFF.

This chain joins TRBV10-3 and TRBJ1-4, with D unresolved. The CDR3 is 15 residues long. V lost 1 base and J lost 0, with 6 bases in between. Germline V gene lookup returns CDR1 ENHRY and CDR2 SYGVKD. CDR3 in amino acids: CAISEYSATNEKLFF. CDR3 DNA: TGTGCCATCAGTGAGTACTCTGCAACTAATGAAAAACTGTTTTTT.

This clone occurred a few times. This chain uses TRBV5-4 with TRBJ2-5, with unresolved D. Per germline, CDR1 SGHNT and CDR2 YYREEE (reference sequence). V was trimmed by 1 base and J by 3 bases, leaving 7 bases between them. The CDR3 length is 13 residues. The CDR3 DNA follows: TGTGCCAGCAGCTTGAGAAATGAAGAGACCCAGTACTTC. Amino acid sequence: CASSLRNEETQYF.

This chain connects TRBV7-9 to TRBJ2-1; D ambiguous. Trimming took off 5 bases at V and 5 bases at J, with 19 bases between the two ends. This CDR3 has 16 amino acids. The germline V gene encodes CDR1 SEHNR and CDR2 FQNEAQ (reference sequence). CDR3 in amino acids: CASSPRVGSANNEQFF. The CDR3 DNA is TGTGCCAGCAGCCCTCGCGTGGGGTCGGCAAACAATGAGCAGTTCTTC.

The V gene is TRBV7-2, the J gene TRBJ2-1; unclear D gene. Germline CDR1 SGHTA, CDR2 FQGNSA. Trimming took off 1 base at V and 16 bases at J, with 17 bases between the two ends. This CDR3 contains 13 residues. The CDR3 coding sequence is TGTGCCAGCAGCTTAGATCCGGTGAAGCGCGCATTCTTC. As protein: CASSLDPVKRAFF. The whole variable domain, remainder taken from reference TRBV7-2 and TRBJ2-1, is GAGVSQSPSNKVTEKGKDVELRCDPISGHTALYWYRQSLGQGLEFLIYFQGNSAPDKSGLPSDRFSAERTGGSVSTLTIQRTQQEDSAVYLCASSLDPVKRAFFGPGTRLTVL.

V and J are TRBV7-7 and TRBJ2-2; D call uncertain. The CDR3 consists of 14 residues. Germline assignment: CDR1 SSHAT and CDR2 FNYEAQ (reference sequence). Trimming shortened V by 2 bases and J by 7 bases, and 11 bases separated the two germline ends. This CDR3 reads CASSLSSAGGELFF. Written as DNA, the CDR3 is TGTGCCAGCAGCTTATCAAGTGCAGGCGGGGAGCTGTTTTTT.

The chain has TRBV28 and TRBJ1-5, with D hard to call. Trimming removed 3 bases at V and 0 bases at J, with 9 bases between. CDR1 and CDR2 from the germline V gene are MDHEN and SYDVKM. CDR3 length equals 15 residues. CDR3 sequence (DNA): TGTGCCAGCAGTTTGGTATCCGATAGCAATCAGCCCCAGCATTTT. Its protein product is CASSLVSDSNQPQHF.